This T cell receptor beta chain was retrieved from a study of high-grade serous ovarian cancer treatment subgroups. The study's findings and limits: Clonal relatedness tracked neoantigen level, and by trend copy number and mutation load.

The table came from immunoSEQ multiplex PCR; TCRdb's copy has only in-frame clones and leaves some out. The data hold roughly 29,000 clones, with around 84% observed a single time. With respect to this clone: The antigen is not known.

The tumor samples were collected prior to definitive surgery or chemotherapy. Trimming stripped 5 bases from V and 0 bases from J, with 13 bases between. Germline V gene data show CDR1 as MDHEN and CDR2 as SYDVKM. The CDR3 is made up of 15 amino acids. The receptor's source is a human donor with high-grade serous ovarian cancer. What was sequenced was tumor tissue. The chain is built from TRBV28 and TRBJ1-1; tentative D call: TRBD1 (6 bases). The DNA for the CDR3 is TGTGCCAGCAGTGTCCCAGGGGTTCTGAACACTGAAGCTTTCTTT. This translates into CASSVPGVLNTEAFF.